This is a list of T cell receptor beta chains from one sample in a study of regulatory dendritic cells for organ transplantation. Assay: immunoSEQ multiplex PCR; the TCRdb copy retains only in-frame clones and omits some. Of just under 8,000 clones in the sample, approximately 67% were seen once. No cognate antigen is known for these TCRs. Sequenced input: memory CD4+ T cells from blood cultured with dendritic cells. These receptors were collected from a human donor in good health. CDR3s include the opening cysteine and the closing phenylalanine or tryptophan. The size field is filled for only some rows; it gives once, few, many or a size class.

length,size,V,CDR3
15,NA,TRBV19,CASTRQGVGDNEQFF
14,NA,TRBV7-2,CASSLAPGKYGYTF
13,few,TRBV29-1,CSVVPAGNYEQYF
14,NA,TRBV7-8,CASSYREGGTEAFF
17,NA,TRBV9,CASSVAPAGGGKDTQYF
14,NA,TRBV6-1,CASIRPGGDNGYTF
16,NA,TRBV9,CASSVASGGYQETQYF
17,few,TRBV5-1,CASSEGGTSGGQETQYF
11,NA,TRBV25-1,CASSELSEQFF
14,NA,TRBV19,CASRSWDNSYEQYF
15,NA,TRBV7-2,CASSSAPGRSHEQYF
14,NA,TRBV6-5,CASRERGRVYEQYF
14,NA,TRBV7-2,CASSRWDRGNEQFF
15,NA,TRBV7-2,CASSPPGLMNTEAFF
15,few,TRBV6-1,CASISVQGAGETQYF
16,NA,TRBV7-8,CASSLEQAYMNTEAFF
15,NA,TRBV4-2,CASSLATVPNYGYTF
16,medium-sized,TRBV11-2,CASSSSLAGVGNEQFF
13,NA,TRBV11-1,CASSTTGYYGYTF
15,NA,TRBV7-2,CASSLSSGGVNEQFF
15,few,TRBV2,CASANRGTPGDIQYF
15,NA,TRBV5-1,CASSLDGTENQPQHF
15,medium-sized,TRBV25-1,CASRAGQINNSPLHF
16,NA,TRBV5-5,CASSLGFLGGPYEQYF
13,few,TRBV6-6,CASSNRGPYEQYF
13,NA,TRBV29-1,CSVGQGGYNEQFF
15,NA,TRBV4-1,CASAPPGQKNTEAFF
16,NA,TRBV5-1,CASSPQGQSSYNEQFF
19,NA,TRBV9,CASSVGGELRPRGISGYTF
12,NA,TRBV29-1,CSVRQASYEQYF
16,few,TRBV5-1,CASSPSGGQVTYEQYF
15,few,TRBV11-3,CASSSPGQGKRQLFF
15,NA,TRBV6-1,CASSEESGSYAGYTF
16,NA,TRBV6-5,CASSYGGSGLLDTQYF
15,NA,TRBV18,CASSYGRQPADTQYF
13,NA,TRBV7-2,CASSLAGGAPQYF
18,NA,TRBV15,CATSGGRSSGGSRETQYF
14,once,TRBV7-9,CASGEANRYNEQFF
15,once,TRBV6-6,CASSYSGGPTETQYF
15,NA,TRBV19,CASSLGRESRQPQHF
15,NA,TRBV19,CASRNSGQGDEKLFF